This T cell receptor beta chain was observed in a study of cytomegalovirus exposure and HLA in healthy donors. Overall study context: About 79% of 300 to 450 genotyped donors fell in the Caucasian-associated ancestry cluster. Study-level findings and limits: Later analysis reportedly placed an Asian-associated ancestry cluster below the roughly 690-donor mean in N-insertions. Later on, analysis showed that most CMV-associated TCR beta chains appeared to be HLA-restricted.

This CDR3 is built from 14 residues. Germline assignment: CDR1 MNHNY and CDR2 SVGAGI (reference sequence). Trimming stripped 4 bases from V and 6 bases from J, with 16 bases between. Details on this clone: Its antigen is unknown.

The PCR was carried out with 60 Vbeta primers and 13 Jbeta primers. The protocol was immunoSEQ multiplex PCR, while the TCRdb copy is restricted to in-frame clones and leaves out a portion. The sample lists 99,000 or so clones; about 75% were seen once. The J gene is TRBJ2-7, the V gene TRBV6-6; the D is unclear. The sample consisted of PBMCs. This TCR was recovered from a man aged 55 to 70 in good health and CMV-seropositive. The CDR3 region has the DNA TGTGCCAGCAGTTTCTCCTTGGATAGAGGCGAGCAGTACTTC. Protein sequence: CASSFSLDRGEQYF.